The T cell receptor beta chain under discussion was sequenced for a study of T-cell memory formation after mild COVID-19. Across the whole study: For the most part, TCR clusters were specific to one donor.

Study findings and constraints: Contracting CD4+ clones lay largely in CM and EM, with CD8+ ones residing in EMRA. Clones that shrank (day 15 to 85) were balanced CD4/CD8, whereas later expanders leaned CD4+.

This CDR3 spans 13 amino acids. V lost 5 bases, J lost 8 bases, and 4 bases stayed unmatched. Looked up from germline, CDR1 is SGHTA and CDR2 is FQGTGA. TCRdb used MiXCR to reprocess the 5' RACE reads, holding one entry per CDR3 protein. The sample contains roughly 380,000 distinct CDR3 sequences, 25% to 30% of which appear only once. In the case of this clonotype: Antigen unknown.

Sequencing was performed on PBMCs or a T cell subset sorted from them (not recorded which). The sequence was obtained from an adult woman who had mild COVID-19 (a few samples of this study predate the infection). Cell type and time point are not known. V and J are TRBV7-3 and TRBJ2-4; 9 nucleotides align to TRBD1. The CDR3: CASSRQGGDIQYF. CDR3 in DNA: TGTGCCAGCAGCCGACAGGGGGGAGACATTCAGTACTTC.